This TCR beta chain is from a study of T cells in Graves' hyperthyroidism and ophthalmopathy. RNA transcripts were the template for amplifying TCR beta CDR3 regions. First-round RT-PCR targeting the TCR CDR3 was performed with the HTBI primer set. TCRdb redid the calling of the multiplex PCR reads with MiXCR, one entry per CDR3 protein. The data show about 360,000 distinct CDR3 sequences, around 13% seen once. This clonotype was observed at least ten times. V lost 5 bases and J lost 3, with 13 bases in between. CDR3 size: 14 residues. This receptor was identified in a woman between 18 and 29 years old with Graves' hyperthyroidism. Sample: blood. This sequence joins TRBV12-3 or TRBV12-4 and TRBJ2-5, with D perhaps being TRBD1 or TRBD2 (5 bases each). The CDR3 sequence: CASSPRRGEETQYF. CDR3 DNA sequence: TGTGCCAGCAGTCCCCGGAGAGGGGAAGAGACCCAGTACTTC.